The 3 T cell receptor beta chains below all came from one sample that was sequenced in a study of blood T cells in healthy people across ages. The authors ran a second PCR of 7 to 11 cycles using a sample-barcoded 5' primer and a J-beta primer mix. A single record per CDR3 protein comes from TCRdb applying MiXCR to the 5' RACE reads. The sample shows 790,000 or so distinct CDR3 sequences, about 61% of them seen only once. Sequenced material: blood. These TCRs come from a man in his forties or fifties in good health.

CDR3 nucleotides: TGTGCCAGCAGTGAGTGGGGATATTCCTACGAGCAGTACTTC. Amino acids: CASSEWGYSYEQYF. V usage is TRBV6-1 and J usage is TRBJ2-7; D remains unclear. V lost 3 bases and J 1 base, leaving 10 bases between the germline ends. The CDR3 spans 14 residues. Germline values: CDR1 MNHNS, CDR2 SASEGT.

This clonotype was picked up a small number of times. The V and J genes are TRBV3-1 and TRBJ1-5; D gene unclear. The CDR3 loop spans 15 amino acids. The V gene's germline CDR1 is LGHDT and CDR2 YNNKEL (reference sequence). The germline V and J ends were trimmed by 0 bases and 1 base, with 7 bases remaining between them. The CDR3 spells CASSQDRRSNQPQHF. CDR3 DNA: TGTGCCAGCAGCCAAGATAGGAGAAGCAATCAGCCCCAGCATTTT.

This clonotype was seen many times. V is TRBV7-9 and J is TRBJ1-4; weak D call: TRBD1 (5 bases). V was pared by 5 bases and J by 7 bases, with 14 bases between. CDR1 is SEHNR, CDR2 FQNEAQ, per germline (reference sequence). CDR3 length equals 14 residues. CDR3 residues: CASSPRDYSEKLFF. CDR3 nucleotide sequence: TGTGCCAGCAGCCCACGGGACTACAGTGAAAAACTGTTTTTT.